This passage covers 31 T cell receptor beta chains from one sample sequenced in a study of blood T cell repertoires in COVID-19. Here immunoSEQ multiplex PCR was the method, and the copy in TCRdb shows in-frame clones only, minus some. The sample carries 110,000 or so clones, roughly 80% recorded once. The sample taken for sequencing was peripheral blood. These TCRs come from a man aged 50-60 years with acute or convalescent COVID-19.

The rearrangement links TRBV19 to TRBJ2-7; maybe TRBD2 (5 bases). CDR3 length: 16 residues. CDR1 is LNHDA, CDR2 SQIVND, per germline (reference sequence). V lost 6 bases to trimming and J lost 1 base, with 19 bases between them. The CDR3 loop reads CASSTSLRGHSYEQYF. The CDR3 nucleotides are TGTGCCAGTAGCACATCACTTCGGGGTCATTCCTACGAGCAGTACTTC. Combining the CDR3 with reference TRBV19 and TRBJ2-7 gives the whole variable domain DGGITQSPKYLFRKEGQNVTLSCEQNLNHDAMYWYRQDPGQGLRLIYYSQIVNDFQKGDIAEGYSVSREKKESFPLTVTSAQKNPTAFYLCASSTSLRGHSYEQYFGPGTRLTVT.

The chain joins TRBV19 to TRBJ1-5, with D possibly matching TRBD1 (5 bases). CDR1 is LNHDA, CDR2 SQIVND, per germline (reference sequence). V shed 4 bases and J shed 0 bases, with 16 bases lying between them. The CDR3 is 17 amino acids. The CDR3 bases are TGTGCCAGTAGTAAGGATAGACAGTTTACTAGCAATCAGCCCCAGCATTTT. This sequence encodes CASSKDRQFTSNQPQHF. Based on the CDR3 plus reference TRBV19 and TRBJ1-5, the full variable domain is DGGITQSPKYLFRKEGQNVTLSCEQNLNHDAMYWYRQDPGQGLRLIYYSQIVNDFQKGDIAEGYSVSREKKESFPLTVTSAQKNPTAFYLCASSKDRQFTSNQPQHFGDGTRLSIL.

The chain recombines TRBV19 with TRBJ1-1; D might be TRBD1 (6 bases). This CDR3 has 14 residues. Germline V gives CDR1 LNHDA, CDR2 SQIVND (reference sequence). V gave up 5 bases and J gave up 4 bases, with 14 bases separating them. The CDR3 DNA follows: TGTGCCAGTAGTGCCCAACAGGGAAGCACTGAAGCTTTCTTT. Translating gives CASSAQQGSTEAFF.

V gene TRBV5-1 combines with J gene TRBJ1-4, with D unresolved. This CDR3 region has 16 residues. From germline, CDR1 is SGHRS and CDR2 YFSETQ. Between the trimmed V and J ends, which lost 0 bases and 4 bases, there was a span of 13 bases. The DNA for the CDR3 is TGCGCCAGCAGCTTGGAAGCTGGCGGGGATAATGAAAAACTGTTTTTT. It codes for CASSLEAGGDNEKLFF.

The rearrangement uses TRBV30 and TRBJ2-3; 14 bases line up with TRBD2. The trim removed 2 bases at V and 4 bases at J, leaving 11 bases unmatched. CDR3 length: 18 amino acids. Per the germline V gene, CDR1 is GTSNPN and CDR2 is SVGIG (reference sequence). This CDR3 reads CAWSRLAGGPLNPDTQYF. CDR3 bases: TGTGCCTGGAGTCGACTAGCGGGGGGGCCGCTTAACCCAGATACGCAGTATTTT.

This chain uses TRBV19 with TRBJ2-3, with a weak D call TRBD2 (7 bases). Germline assignment: CDR1 LNHDA and CDR2 SQIVND (reference sequence). V was clipped by 6 bases and J by 3 bases, with 16 bases between them. The CDR3 extends over 15 amino acids. For the CDR3, the DNA is TGTGCCAGTAGCTGGGGGGGGGCATGGACAGATACGCAGTATTTT. This encodes CASSWGGAWTDTQYF.

This sequence joins TRBV10-3 and TRBJ1-1, with TRBD1 as a possible D gene (6 bases). V was clipped by 8 bases and J by 0 bases, with 16 bases between them. From germline, CDR1 is ENHRY and CDR2 SYGVKD. The CDR3 loop spans 15 amino acids. The CDR3 region is CAIGNQGQMNTEAFF. CDR3 DNA: TGTGCCATCGGTAATCAAGGACAGATGAACACTGAAGCTTTCTTT.

The rearrangement uses TRBV28 and TRBJ1-1; 8 bases align to TRBD1. The CDR3 is 15 amino acids. Losses at the gene ends were 1 base for V and 5 bases for J; bases not matched to a gene: 6. Germline-derived CDR1 and CDR2 are MDHEN and SYDVKM. The CDR3 loop reads CASSLFGRGQTEAFF. The CDR3 DNA reads as TGTGCCAGCAGTTTATTCGGCAGGGGGCAAACTGAAGCTTTCTTT.

The chain employs TRBV30 and TRBJ1-2; D is possibly TRBD1 (5 bases). In germline, CDR1 is GTSNPN, CDR2 SVGIG (reference sequence). This CDR3 comprises 12 residues. Trimming stripped 3 bases from V and 6 bases from J, with 11 bases between. The CDR3 nucleotides read TGTGCCTGGAGAAGGGGTAGGGATGGCTACACCTTC. Residues: CAWRRGRDGYTF.

This chain joins TRBV6-1 and TRBJ1-3; 9 bases align to TRBD1. Trimming removed 1 base from V and 3 bases from J; junction bases left unmatched: 1. Germline V gene lookup returns CDR1 MNHNS and CDR2 SASEGT. CDR3 size: 15 residues. The CDR3 DNA is TGTGCCAGCAGTGAAGACAGGGGGCTTGGAAACACCATATATTTT. Translated, it gives CASSEDRGLGNTIYF.

This clone was seen a single time. The chain joins TRBV6-5 to TRBJ1-2; a possible D gene is TRBD1 (6 bases). V lost 7 bases to trimming and J lost 4 bases, with 10 bases between them. Germline V gene sequence: CDR1 MNHEY, CDR2 SVGAGI. This CDR3 has 12 amino acids. The CDR3 reads CASKGQLYGYTF. The CDR3 nucleotides read TGTGCCAGCAAAGGACAGCTCTATGGCTACACCTTC.

The V call is TRBV11-2, the J call TRBJ2-3, with 7 bases that match TRBD1. CDR1 SGHAT and CDR2 FQNNGV come from the germline V gene. The CDR3 contains 15 residues. The V and J ends lost 0 bases and 3 bases, in that order; junction bases with no gene match: 3. The CDR3 loop reads CASSLDPGQTDTQYF. The CDR3 coding sequence is TGTGCCAGCAGCTTAGATCCGGGACAGACAGATACGCAGTATTTT.

In this sample, this clone turned up once. This chain joins TRBV4-2 and TRBJ2-1; D is possibly TRBD2 (6 bases). Trimming left V 1 base short and J 7 bases short, with 11 bases between. The CDR3 spans 14 residues. Germline V gives CDR1 LGHNA, CDR2 YNFKEQ. CDR3 sequence: CASSQVVAGNEQFF. The CDR3 bases are TGTGCCAGCAGCCAAGTGGTTGCGGGAAATGAGCAGTTCTTC.

The chain is built from TRBV5-1 and TRBJ1-1; D is possibly TRBD1 (6 bases). CDR1 and CDR2 (germline): SGHRS, YFSETQ. V was clipped by 3 bases and J by 1 base, with 7 bases between them. The CDR3 totals 13 residues. CDR3 protein: CASSSGQNTEAFF. CDR3 sequence (DNA): TGCGCCAGCAGCTCGGGACAGAACACTGAAGCTTTCTTT.

The chain combines TRBV29-1 with TRBJ2-7, with 10 bases lining up with TRBD1. CDR1 is SQVTM, CDR2 ANQGSEA, per germline. The length of the CDR3 is 13 residues. V lost 4 bases and J lost 6; bases outside the gene matches: 6. The chain's CDR3 is CSVVGTGVTEQYF. In nucleotides, the CDR3 is TGCAGCGTTGTAGGGACAGGGGTGACCGAGCAGTACTTC.

The chain joins TRBV28 to TRBJ1-1; 9 bases align to TRBD1. The V segment lost 7 bases and the J segment 6 bases; nucleotides outside the gene matches: 12. Per the germline V gene, CDR1 is MDHEN and CDR2 is SYDVKM. CDR3 length: 15 residues. The CDR3 protein is CASNSRTGEGAEAFF. The CDR3 region has the DNA TGTGCCAGCAACTCCCGGACAGGGGAGGGGGCTGAAGCTTTCTTT.

J is TRBJ1-2 and V is TRBV4-1; 7 bases are shared with TRBD1. Germline V gives CDR1 MGHRA, CDR2 YSYEKL. The V segment lost 3 bases and the J segment 4 bases; nucleotides outside the gene matches: 2. This CDR3 contains 13 residues. CDR3 sequence: CASSHGTAYGYTF. CDR3 nucleotides: TGCGCCAGCAGCCACGGGACAGCCTATGGCTACACCTTC.

V gene TRBV12-3 or TRBV12-4 combines with J gene TRBJ1-2, with D unclear. The germline V and J ends were trimmed by 9 bases and 8 bases, with 16 bases remaining between them. The CDR3 has 12 residues. This CDR3 is CASKEGFNGYTF. CDR3 nucleotides: TGTGCCAGTAAAGAGGGATTTAACGGCTACACCTTC.

V gene TRBV27 combines with J gene TRBJ2-7, with 14 bases identical to TRBD2. CDR1 and CDR2 (germline): MNHEY, SMNVEV (reference sequence). The CDR3 spans 18 residues. The V segment lost 5 bases and the J segment 2 bases; nucleotides outside the gene matches: 11. The CDR3 reads CASSTSGTSGGYAYEQYF. The CDR3 region has the DNA TGTGCCAGCAGTACATCCGGGACTAGCGGGGGCTACGCCTACGAGCAGTACTTC.

The V gene is TRBV2, the J gene TRBJ2-1, with a possible D match to TRBD1 (5 bases). Germline values: CDR1 SNHLY, CDR2 FYNNEI. CDR3 length: 14 amino acids. The V end was cut by 1 base, the J end by 8 bases, with 12 bases between. The CDR3 nucleotides are TGTGCCAGCAGTGAAGGGGTAAGCAGGGATGAGCAGTTCTTC. Its protein is CASSEGVSRDEQFF.

The genes are TRBV6-5 and TRBJ1-1, with D perhaps TRBD1 (5 bases). There are 14 residues in the CDR3. Germline loops: CDR1 MNHEY, CDR2 SVGAGI. The CDR3 loop reads CAARQGGWSTEAFF. In DNA form, the CDR3 reads TGTGCAGCGAGGCAGGGAGGTTGGAGCACTGAAGCTTTCTTT.

The V gene is TRBV5-1, the J gene TRBJ2-3; 9 positions agree with TRBD1. V trimming: 0 bases; J trimming: 3 bases; junction bases outside the gene matches: 8. Germline V gene data show CDR1 as SGHRS and CDR2 as YFSETQ. The length of the CDR3 is 17 residues. CDR3 nucleotides: TGCGCCAGCAGCTTGGGCGGACAGGGGACGAGGACAGATACGCAGTATTTT. This sequence encodes CASSLGGQGTRTDTQYF. The full variable domain, completed using reference TRBV5-1 and TRBJ2-3, is KAGVTQTPRYLIKTRGQQVTLSCSPISGHRSVSWYQQTPGQGLQFLFEYFSETQRNKGNFPGRFSGRQFSNSRSEMNVSTLELGDSALYLCASSLGGQGTRTDTQYFGPGTRLTVL.

V is TRBV28 and J is TRBJ1-2, with TRBD1 matching 9 bases. The CDR3 length is 15 residues. The germline V gene encodes CDR1 MDHEN and CDR2 SYDVKM. Germline trimming cut 6 bases from V and 6 bases from J; bases unmatched to any gene: 11. This chain's CDR3 is CASSAQGARGNGYTF. In DNA form, the CDR3 reads TGTGCCAGCAGCGCACAGGGGGCGCGGGGGAATGGCTACACCTTC.

V gene TRBV5-1 combines with J gene TRBJ2-7; perhaps TRBD2 as D (6 bases). Deletions cut 0 bases from V and 0 bases from J, with 10 bases between. The CDR3 contains 15 residues. From germline, CDR1 is SGHRS and CDR2 YFSETQ. DNA of the CDR3: TGCGCCAGCAGCTTGGGGCAGGGAGGCTCCTACGAGCAGTACTTC. As protein: CASSLGQGGSYEQYF.

CDR3 coding DNA: TGTGCCAGCAGCTTACAGGGGGCGCGAAACCCCGGGGCCAACGTCCTGACTTTC. It translates to CASSLQGARNPGANVLTF. J is TRBJ2-6 and V is TRBV7-9; 8 bases fit TRBD1. This CDR3 spans 18 amino acids. The V gene end was trimmed by 2 bases and the J gene end by 4 bases; junction bases not matched to a gene: 10. CDR1 is SEHNR and CDR2 is FQNEAQ in the germline V gene (reference sequence).

This chain connects TRBV5-4 to TRBJ2-1, with 9 bases identical to TRBD2. Germline CDR1 reads SGHNT; CDR2 reads YYREEE (reference sequence). The ends lost 4 bases at V and 4 bases at J; junction bases unmatched: 12. The CDR3 is made up of 17 amino acids. The CDR3 DNA sequence: TGTGCCAGCAGCCCAAAGGCCGGGACTAGCTCTTACAATGAGCAGTTCTTC. It yields the protein CASSPKAGTSSYNEQFF.

In this sample, this clone turned up once. V and J are TRBV6-6 and TRBJ1-1, with D possibly matching TRBD1 (6 bases). V was cut by 5 bases and J by 1 base, with 11 bases left in between. The CDR3 has 14 residues. Germline V gene lookup returns CDR1 MNHNY and CDR2 SVGAGI (reference sequence). CDR3 nucleotides: TGTGCCAGCAGTAGTGAACAGGGGAACACTGAAGCTTTCTTT. Its protein is CASSSEQGNTEAFF.

The chain carries TRBV30 and TRBJ2-5; TRBD2 aligns across 10 bases. Trimming at V came to 0 bases and at J to 3 bases, leaving 7 bases not matched to a gene. The CDR3 covers 16 residues. The V gene's germline CDR1 is GTSNPN and CDR2 SVGIG (reference sequence). In DNA form, the CDR3 reads TGTGCCTGGAGTGTACCTAGCCTAGCGGGGGAAGAGACCCAGTACTTC. Its protein is CAWSVPSLAGEETQYF.

The rearrangement uses TRBV15 and TRBJ2-7; 8 bases align to TRBD2. Germline-derived CDR1 and CDR2 are LNHNV and YYDKDF (reference sequence). V shed 3 bases, J shed 0 bases, and the junction held 10 bases outside the gene matches. This CDR3 comprises 17 residues. The CDR3 here is CATSSPTGGGTSYEQYF. CDR3 nucleotides: TGTGCCACCAGCAGTCCAACGGGCGGGGGGACCTCCTACGAGCAGTACTTC.

CDR3 DNA sequence: TGTGCCAGCAGCCCCTCTAGCAAAGGAGATACGCAGTATTTT. This codes for CASSPSSKGDTQYF. The chain combines TRBV7-3 with TRBJ2-3; perhaps TRBD2 as D (5 bases). Germline CDR1 and CDR2: SGHTA and FQGTGA. The length of the CDR3 is 14 residues. The germline V and J ends were trimmed by 5 bases and 5 bases, with 14 bases remaining between them.

This clone was recorded a few times. V usage is TRBV19 and J usage is TRBJ1-1; tentative D call: TRBD1 (6 bases). CDR1 is LNHDA and CDR2 is SQIVND in the germline V gene (reference sequence). Trimming took off 6 bases at V and 2 bases at J, with 19 bases between the two ends. The CDR3 consists of 16 residues. CDR3 coding DNA: TGTGCCAGTAGGATCCACCCCCGACAGGAAAACACTGAAGCTTTCTTT. This sequence encodes CASRIHPRQENTEAFF.